This T cell receptor beta chain was profiled in a study of read filtering for tumor transcriptome and immune sequencing. Study-wide context: By R-ISS, stages I, II and III held around 8, 16 and 7 patients. Transcriptome libraries were built from DNase-treated RNA.

Study findings and constraints: IR-seq captured clonotypes deeper and more reliably than RNA-seq. The sorted CD138-negative fraction was a mixed bone marrow immune population, not purified T cells.

This CDR3 is built from 16 residues. Germline values: CDR1 DFQATT, CDR2 SNEGSKA (reference sequence). J gave up 1 base and V 0 bases, and 4 bases lay outside the gene matches. This clonotype was seen only a few times. What it binds is not known. Molecular barcoded adaptors covering alpha/delta and beta/gamma chains were used on around 370 ng RNA. TCRdb processed the reads anew with MiXCR; each CDR3 protein has one entry. The table has about 46,000 distinct CDR3 sequences, around 19% seen once. The genes are TRBV20-1 and TRBJ2-7; 12 bases fit TRBD2. Sequenced: a population of CD138-negative cells sorted from bone marrow. This clonotype originated in a donor aged 40 or older with multiple myeloma. The DNA for the CDR3 is TGCAGTGCTAGAGATCCGGGACTAGCGGGTTCCTACGAGCAGTACTTC. This gives the protein CSARDPGLAGSYEQYF.